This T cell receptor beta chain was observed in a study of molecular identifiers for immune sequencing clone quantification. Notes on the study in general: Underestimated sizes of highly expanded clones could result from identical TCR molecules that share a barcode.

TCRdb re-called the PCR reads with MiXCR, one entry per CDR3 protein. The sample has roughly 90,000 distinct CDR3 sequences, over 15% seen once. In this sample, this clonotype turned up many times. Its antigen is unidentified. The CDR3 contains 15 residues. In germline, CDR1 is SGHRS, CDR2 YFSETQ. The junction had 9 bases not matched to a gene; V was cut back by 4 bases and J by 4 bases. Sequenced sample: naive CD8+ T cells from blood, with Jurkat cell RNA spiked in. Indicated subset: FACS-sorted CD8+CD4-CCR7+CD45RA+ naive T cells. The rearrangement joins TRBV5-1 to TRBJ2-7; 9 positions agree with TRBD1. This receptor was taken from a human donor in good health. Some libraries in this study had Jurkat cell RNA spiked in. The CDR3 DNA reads TGCGCCAGCAGCACCGGACAGGGGACGGCATACGAGCAGTACTTC. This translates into CASSTGQGTAYEQYF.